Here is one T cell receptor beta chain with its context. The antigen remains unidentified. This specimen belongs to a study of tumor-infiltrating lymphocytes in primary liver carcinoma. Across the whole study: The study enrolled male and female patients aged 30 to 69 years. Whole-study results and caveats: Tumors significantly exceeded blood in top-250-clone fraction (p = 0.039).

Unsorted bulk tissue (about 20-30 mg) underwent RNA and DNA co-extraction. A constant-region primer primed TCR beta cDNA synthesis from 450 to 550 ng of total RNA. Libraries covering TCR beta were generated through three nested multiplex PCR rounds (using a slightly modified ARM-PCR). Two initial PCR rounds of 10 to 11 cycles each paired TRBV1-TRBV30 forward primers with a C-beta reverse primer. In TCRdb, the multiplex PCR reads were re-called with MiXCR into one record per CDR3 protein. The sample consists of about 100,000 distinct CDR3 sequences, around two thirds of them appearing once. Trimming cost V 9 bases and J 6 bases, with 12 bases left between them. CDR3 length: 12 amino acids.

The sequenced material came from liver tumor tissue from sampling region 5. Subset described: tumor region T5, tumor centre. The clonotype originates from an older woman with primary liver carcinoma and hepatitis B virus infection. The chain joins TRBV12-3 or TRBV12-4 to TRBJ2-1; no clear D. CDR3 bases: TGTGCCAGTAGCAGCCTTGCCAATGAGCAGTTCTTC. It specifies CASSSLANEQFF.